The 30 T cell receptor beta chains presented below share a single source sample, sequenced in a study of early T cells in non-severe SARS-CoV-2 infection. MiXCR was run by TCRdb on the 5' RACE reads, yielding one entry per CDR3 protein. The data contain about 90,000 distinct CDR3 sequences, more than 10% of them singletons. The sequences come from whole blood, collected at baseline. The receptors stem from an adult who was a healthcare worker with PCR-confirmed SARS-CoV-2 infection or an uninfected control (not recorded which).

This clonotype has a handful of counts. The genes are TRBV29-1 and TRBJ2-3; D call uncertain. Germline V gives CDR1 SQVTM, CDR2 ANQGSEA. Trimming removed 7 bases from V and 2 bases from J, with 7 bases in between. The CDR3 has 11 amino acids. In nucleotides, the CDR3 is TGCAGCGGATCTTACACAGATACGCAGTATTTT. Amino acid sequence: CSGSYTDTQYF.

This chain connects TRBV4-1 to TRBJ2-5; 8 positions agree with TRBD2. Germline V lookup: CDR1 MGHRA, CDR2 YSYEKL. There are 16 residues in the CDR3. V lost 0 bases and J lost 5; bases outside the gene matches: 8. DNA of the CDR3: TGCGCCAGCAGCCAAGATTCATGGGGCGGGGGGGAGACCCAGTACTTC. It translates to CASSQDSWGGGETQYF.

This clonotype was seen only a few times. CDR3 coding DNA: TGTGCCAGCAGCTTAGTTCGGACTAGCGGGAGCAATGAGCAGTTCTTC. This gives the protein CASSLVRTSGSNEQFF. The chain carries TRBV7-6 and TRBJ2-1; 13 nucleotides match TRBD2. This CDR3 is 16 amino acids long. Germline V gene sequence: CDR1 SGHVS, CDR2 FNYEAQ. Unmatched junction bases numbered 3, after V lost 1 base and J lost 6 bases.

This clonotype was recorded a few times. V is TRBV20-1 and J is TRBJ2-1, with 7 bases aligning to TRBD2. The CDR3 is made up of 14 amino acids. Trimming cost V 3 bases and J 2 bases; bases outside gene matches: 4. Germline V gene lookup returns CDR1 DFQATT and CDR2 SNEGSKA (reference sequence). The CDR3: CSASPAGPYNEQFF. The CDR3, as DNA: TGCAGTGCTAGTCCAGCGGGGCCCTACAATGAGCAGTTCTTC.

This chain connects TRBV6-6 to TRBJ2-3; D possibly uses TRBD1 or TRBD2 (6 bases each). V gave up 6 bases and J gave up 5 bases, with 18 bases separating them. Germline V gene lookup returns CDR1 MNHNY and CDR2 SVGAGI (reference sequence). This CDR3 is 15 amino acids long. CDR3 bases: TGTGCCAGCAGCCAACGACGGGGGCAGGAAGATACGCAGTATTTT. It encodes CASSQRRGQEDTQYF.

The rearrangement links TRBV5-5 to TRBJ2-3; no definite D call. This CDR3 region has 14 residues. Trimming left V 4 bases short and J 0 bases short, with 9 bases between. Germline assignment: CDR1 SGHKS and CDR2 YYEKEE (reference sequence). The CDR3, as DNA: TGTGCCAGCAGCGTTAGTACTAGCACAGATACGCAGTATTTT. Its protein product is CASSVSTSTDTQYF.

CDR3: CASSLRQEAFTDTQYF. The CDR3, as DNA: TGTGCCAGCAGTTTAAGGCAGGAGGCCTTCACAGATACGCAGTATTTT. This sequence joins TRBV28 and TRBJ2-3; possibly TRBD2 for D (5 bases). V shed 2 bases and J shed 2 bases, with 14 bases lying between them. Germline CDR1 and CDR2: MDHEN and SYDVKM. The CDR3 is made up of 16 amino acids.

The V and J genes are TRBV12-3 or TRBV12-4 and TRBJ1-4, with 10 bases fitting TRBD1. V was pared by 5 bases and J by 1 base, with 7 bases of the junction left unmatched. The CDR3 runs to 17 residues. Here the CDR3 reads CASSRDRGRGTNEKLFF. The CDR3 bases are TGTGCCAGCAGTCGGGACAGGGGTAGGGGAACTAATGAAAAACTGTTTTTT.

This clonotype has only a few counts. The rearrangement joins TRBV3-1 to TRBJ2-4, with D perhaps TRBD2 (7 bases). The germline V gene encodes CDR1 LGHDT and CDR2 YNNKEL (reference sequence). This CDR3 region has 13 residues. Trimming left V 2 bases short and J 6 bases short, with 8 bases between. CDR3 sequence (DNA): TGTGCCAGCAGCCAAAGGGGGGGAAACATTCAGTACTTC. It translates to CASSQRGGNIQYF.

This clonotype was counted at least ten times. This chain uses TRBV29-1 with TRBJ2-2; 7 positions agree with TRBD2. J gave up 0 bases and V 7 bases, and 5 bases lay outside the gene matches. Germline V gene lookup returns CDR1 SQVTM and CDR2 ANQGSEA. This CDR3 contains 14 residues. CDR3 protein: CSANSGSNTGELFF. Written as DNA, the CDR3 is TGCAGCGCGAATAGCGGGTCGAACACCGGGGAGCTGTTTTTT.

This clonotype turned up a few times. The chain recombines TRBV10-2 with TRBJ1-6; D ambiguous. This CDR3 is built from 15 residues. Germline V lookup: CDR1 WSHSY, CDR2 SAAADI. The germline V and J ends were trimmed by 4 bases and 4 bases, with 11 bases remaining between them. Written as DNA, the CDR3 is TGCGCCAGCAGTGCCGGCACGGGGTATAATTCACCCCTCCACTTT. This translates into CASSAGTGYNSPLHF.

This clonotype was counted many times. The chain couples TRBV27 to TRBJ2-2; 7 nucleotides match TRBD1. CDR1 and CDR2 (germline): MNHEY, SMNVEV (reference sequence). The CDR3 has 16 residues. With 4 bases clipped from V and 4 bases from J, the junction kept 9 bases outside the gene matches. This CDR3 is CASSSPPGGATGELFF. CDR3 DNA: TGTGCCAGCAGTTCCCCCCCAGGGGGAGCCACCGGGGAGCTGTTTTTT.

The genes are TRBV12-3 or TRBV12-4 and TRBJ1-5; D is perhaps TRBD1 (5 bases). V gave up 6 bases and J gave up 3 bases, with 15 bases separating them. There are 15 residues in the CDR3. Here the CDR3 reads CASRGTDRVNQPQHF. Written as DNA, the CDR3 is TGTGCCAGCAGGGGCACCGACAGAGTCAATCAGCCCCAGCATTTT.

The chain uses TRBV19 and TRBJ1-2; TRBD1 is a possible D gene (5 bases). The CDR3 sequence is 13 residues long. V was cut by 5 bases and J by 4 bases, with 11 bases left in between. Germline values: CDR1 LNHDA, CDR2 SQIVND (reference sequence). CDR3 region: CASSPAGLYGYTF. The DNA of the CDR3 is TGTGCCAGTAGTCCAGCAGGGCTCTATGGCTACACCTTC. Full variable domain (remainder filled in from reference TRBV19 and TRBJ1-2): DGGITQSPKYLFRKEGQNVTLSCEQNLNHDAMYWYRQDPGQGLRLIYYSQIVNDFQKGDIAEGYSVSREKKESFPLTVTSAQKNPTAFYLCASSPAGLYGYTFGSGTRLTVV.

V is TRBV6-5 and J is TRBJ2-7; D remains ambiguous. With 11 bases removed from V and 3 bases from J, the gap between germline ends came to 17 bases. The CDR3 sequence is 13 residues long. Germline V gene lookup returns CDR1 MNHEY and CDR2 SVGAGI. The CDR3, as DNA: TGTGCCTGCAAGGAATCACCGGGCTACGAGCAGTACTTC. Its translation is CACKESPGYEQYF.

This clonotype was detected only a few times. The V call is TRBV9, the J call TRBJ1-1; no clear D. The germline V gene encodes CDR1 SGDLS and CDR2 YYNGEE. The V end was cut by 3 bases, the J end by 4 bases, with 16 bases between. The CDR3 has 15 residues. Here the CDR3 DNA reads TGTGCCAGCAGCGAGGGATCCTGGGTCGGCACTGAAGCTTTCTTT. It encodes CASSEGSWVGTEAFF. The full variable domain, with the rest looked up from reference TRBV9 and TRBJ1-1, is DSGVTQTPKHLITATGQRVTLRCSPRSGDLSVYWYQQSLDQGLQFLIQYYNGEERAKGNILERFSAQQFPDLHSELNLSSLELGDSALYFCASSEGSWVGTEAFFGQGTRLTVV.

This clonotype was observed a handful of times. The rearrangement uses TRBV14 and TRBJ2-3; D call uncertain. V was trimmed by 0 bases and J by 5 bases, leaving 6 bases between them. CDR3 length: 13 amino acids. The germline gives CDR1 SGHDN, CDR2 FVKESK. In nucleotides, the CDR3 is TGTGCCAGCAGCCAAGATTTAATAGATACGCAGTATTTT. The encoded protein is CASSQDLIDTQYF.

This clonotype was recorded a few times. The V and J genes are TRBV29-1 and TRBJ2-7, with 7 positions matching TRBD2. V lost 7 bases to trimming and J lost 2 bases; unmatched junction nucleotides: 8. This CDR3 comprises 13 residues. Germline lookup yields CDR1 SQVTM and CDR2 ANQGSEA. Written as DNA, the CDR3 is TGCAGCGAACACCGGGAGGCCCCCTACGAGCAGTACTTC. This gives the protein CSEHREAPYEQYF.

The chain uses TRBV12-3 or TRBV12-4 and TRBJ1-2; no definite D call. With 3 bases removed from V and 8 bases from J, the gap between germline ends came to 13 bases. The CDR3 length is 13 residues. This CDR3 is CASSLSLLLGYTF. The CDR3 nucleotides read TGTGCCAGCAGTTTGTCCTTACTGTTGGGCTACACCTTC.

This clonotype has only a few counts. V and J are TRBV18 and TRBJ1-1; unclear D gene. Trimming stripped 2 bases from V and 6 bases from J, with 13 bases between. This CDR3 comprises 14 residues. Germline V gene sequence: CDR1 KGHSH, CDR2 LQKENI. CDR3 DNA: TGTGCCAGCTCACCAATGGGTCCCCCGCCTGAAGCTTTCTTT. It is translated as CASSPMGPPPEAFF.

This clonotype was seen a handful of times. The chain recombines TRBV9 with TRBJ2-3; 9 bases are a match to TRBD1. This CDR3 has 16 amino acids. Germline V gene sequence: CDR1 SGDLS, CDR2 YYNGEE. J was trimmed by 2 bases and V by 4 bases; bases with no gene match: 8. CDR3 DNA sequence: TGTGCCAGCAGCCCACGGACAGGGGATGTCACAGATACGCAGTATTTT. Residues: CASSPRTGDVTDTQYF.

At least ten counts were recorded for this clonotype. The V and J genes are TRBV6-1 and TRBJ2-4; TRBD1 might be the D (6 bases). The CDR3 length is 14 residues. Germline V gene data show CDR1 as MNHNS and CDR2 as SASEGT. Trimming pared 2 bases from V and 4 bases from J, leaving 9 bases between. CDR3 amino acids: CASSERTVKNIQYF. For the CDR3, the DNA is TGTGCCAGCAGTGAACGGACAGTAAAAAACATTCAGTACTTC.

This clonotype has a handful of counts. The rearrangement uses TRBV12-3 or TRBV12-4 and TRBJ2-7; D not certain. The V and J ends lost 3 bases and 3 bases respectively, with 3 bases between them. CDR3 length: 11 residues. Written as DNA, the CDR3 is TGTGCCAGCAGTTTTTACTACGAGCAGTACTTC. Its translation is CASSFYYEQYF.

A few counts support this clonotype. The V and J genes are TRBV2 and TRBJ2-1, with D unresolved. The V end lost 6 bases, the J end lost 5 bases, and 11 bases lay between the germline ends. The CDR3 runs to 13 residues. Germline loops: CDR1 SNHLY, CDR2 FYNNEI. CDR3 amino acids: CASRRYPNNEQFF. The CDR3 bases are TGTGCCAGCAGGCGGTACCCTAACAATGAGCAGTTCTTC.

The gene calls are TRBV20-1 and TRBJ1-4; unclear D gene. The CDR3 is made up of 17 amino acids. V was pared by 5 bases and J by 2 bases, with 21 bases between. CDR1 is DFQATT and CDR2 is SNEGSKA in the germline V gene (reference sequence). The CDR3 DNA is TGCAGTGCTCCCGTCCGCTTTTCGCGGATGACTAATGAAAAACTGTTTTTT. Translating gives CSAPVRFSRMTNEKLFF.

This chain uses TRBV2 with TRBJ2-3, with 8 bases that match TRBD1. Unmatched junction bases numbered 14, after V lost 4 bases and J lost 2 bases. CDR1 is SNHLY and CDR2 is FYNNEI in the germline V gene. The CDR3 has 18 residues. CDR3 coding DNA: TGTGCCAGCAGTGGATGGACCGGGACAGGCCCTTCCACAGATACGCAGTATTTT. Protein: CASSGWTGTGPSTDTQYF.

The chain carries TRBV10-3 and TRBJ2-7; 7 bases are a match to TRBD1. V lost 4 bases, J lost 2 bases, and 2 bases stayed unmatched. Germline V gives CDR1 ENHRY, CDR2 SYGVKD. This CDR3 region has 13 residues. CDR3 coding DNA: TGTGCCATCAGTGGGGGACAGCCCTACGAGCAGTACTTC. Amino acid sequence: CAISGGQPYEQYF.

The table lists this clonotype with a few counts. The CDR3 protein is CASSEIPAGGSTGELFF. CDR3 DNA: TGTGCCAGCAGCGAGATCCCGGCGGGGGGCTCCACCGGGGAGCTGTTTTTT. The gene calls are TRBV7-6 and TRBJ2-2; 8 bases line up with TRBD2. The CDR3 length is 17 residues. V lost 5 bases and J lost 4; bases outside the gene matches: 12. Germline CDR1 and CDR2: SGHVS and FNYEAQ.

This chain connects TRBV12-3 or TRBV12-4 to TRBJ1-1, with D tentatively TRBD1 (5 bases). CDR3 length equals 10 residues. V was pared by 10 bases and J by 9 bases, with 12 bases between. Written as DNA, the CDR3 is TGTGCCACCCAGGGAAGGCAAGCTTTCTTT. Translated: CATQGRQAFF.

The chain carries TRBV6-6 and TRBJ1-2; 8 bases match TRBD1. The CDR3 is 18 amino acids. Per the germline V gene, CDR1 is MNHNY and CDR2 is SVGAGI (reference sequence). V gave up 5 bases and J gave up 2 bases; unmatched junction bases: 16. CDR3 DNA: TGTGCCAGCAGTGGGGACAGGACCGACGGCTCTTCCAACTATGGCTACACCTTC. Translation gives CASSGDRTDGSSNYGYTF.